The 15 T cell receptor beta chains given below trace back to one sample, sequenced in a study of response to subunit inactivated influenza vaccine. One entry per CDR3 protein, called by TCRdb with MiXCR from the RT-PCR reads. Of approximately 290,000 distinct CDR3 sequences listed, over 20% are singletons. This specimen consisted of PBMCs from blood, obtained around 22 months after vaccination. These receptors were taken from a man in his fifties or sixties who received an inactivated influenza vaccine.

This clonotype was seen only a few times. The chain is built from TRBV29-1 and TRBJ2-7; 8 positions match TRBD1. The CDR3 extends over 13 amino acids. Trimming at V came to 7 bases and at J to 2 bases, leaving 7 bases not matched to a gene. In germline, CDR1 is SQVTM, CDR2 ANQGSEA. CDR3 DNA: TGCAGCGCTGGGACAGGCCTTACCTACGAGCAGTACTTC. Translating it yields CSAGTGLTYEQYF.

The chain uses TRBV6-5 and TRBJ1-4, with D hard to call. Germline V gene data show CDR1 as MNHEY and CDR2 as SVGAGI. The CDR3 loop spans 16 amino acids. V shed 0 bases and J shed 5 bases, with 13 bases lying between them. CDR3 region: CASSYSGAPGNEKLFF. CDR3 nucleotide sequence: TGTGCCAGCAGTTACTCCGGAGCCCCGGGGAATGAAAAACTGTTTTTT.

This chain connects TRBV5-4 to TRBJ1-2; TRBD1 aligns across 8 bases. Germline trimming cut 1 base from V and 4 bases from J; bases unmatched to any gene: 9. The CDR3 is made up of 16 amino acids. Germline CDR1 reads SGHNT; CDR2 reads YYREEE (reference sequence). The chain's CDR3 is CASSLKGQDPSYGYTF. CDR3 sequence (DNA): TGTGCCAGCAGCTTGAAGGGACAGGACCCCTCCTATGGCTACACCTTC. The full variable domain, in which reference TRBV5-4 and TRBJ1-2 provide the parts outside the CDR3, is ETGVTQSPTHLIKTRGQQVTLRCSSQSGHNTVSWYQQALGQGPQFIFQYYREEENGRGNFPPRFSGLQFPNYSSELNVNALELDDSALYLCASSLKGQDPSYGYTFGSGTRLTVV.

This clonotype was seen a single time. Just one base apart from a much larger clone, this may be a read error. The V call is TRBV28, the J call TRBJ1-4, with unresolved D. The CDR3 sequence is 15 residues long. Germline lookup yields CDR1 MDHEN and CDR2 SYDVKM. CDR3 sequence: CASSYASNKNEQLFF. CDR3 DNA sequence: TGTGCCAGCAGCTACGCGTCTAATAAAAATGAACAACTGTTTTTT.

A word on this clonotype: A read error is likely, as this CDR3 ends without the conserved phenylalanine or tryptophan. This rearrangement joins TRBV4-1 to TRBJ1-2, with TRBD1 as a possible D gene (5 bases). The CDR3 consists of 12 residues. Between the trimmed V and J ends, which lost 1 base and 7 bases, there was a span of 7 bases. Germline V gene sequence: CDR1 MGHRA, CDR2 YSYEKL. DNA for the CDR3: TGCGCCAGCAGCCAAGTCGGGGGTGGCTACACCGTC. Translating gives CASSQVGGGYTV.

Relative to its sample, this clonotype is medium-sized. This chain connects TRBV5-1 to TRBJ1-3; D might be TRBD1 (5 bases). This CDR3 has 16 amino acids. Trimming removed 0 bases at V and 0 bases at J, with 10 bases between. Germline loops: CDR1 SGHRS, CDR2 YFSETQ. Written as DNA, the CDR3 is TGCGCCAGCAGCTTGGTGCCGGGGACCTCTGGAAACACCATATATTTT. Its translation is CASSLVPGTSGNTIYF.

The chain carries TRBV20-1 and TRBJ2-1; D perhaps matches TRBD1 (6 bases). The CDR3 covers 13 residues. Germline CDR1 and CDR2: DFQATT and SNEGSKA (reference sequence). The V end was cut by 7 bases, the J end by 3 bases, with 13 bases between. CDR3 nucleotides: TGCAGTGTGGACCGGGACAACTACAATGAGCAGTTCTTC. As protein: CSVDRDNYNEQFF.

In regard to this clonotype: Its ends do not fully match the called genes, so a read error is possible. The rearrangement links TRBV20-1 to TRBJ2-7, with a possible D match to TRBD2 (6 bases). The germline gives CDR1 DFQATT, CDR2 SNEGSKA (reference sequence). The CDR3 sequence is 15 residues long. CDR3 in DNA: TGCAGTGCTAGTTCGGGCGGGATGAGCTCCTGCGAGCAGTACTTC. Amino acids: CSASSGGMSSCEQYF.

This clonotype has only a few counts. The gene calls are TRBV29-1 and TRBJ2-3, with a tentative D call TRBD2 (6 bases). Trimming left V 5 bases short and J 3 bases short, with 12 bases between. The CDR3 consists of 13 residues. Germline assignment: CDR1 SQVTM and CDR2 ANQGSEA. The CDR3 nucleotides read TGCAGCGTTCGTGGAGGGAGGACAGATACGCAGTATTTT. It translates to CSVRGGRTDTQYF.

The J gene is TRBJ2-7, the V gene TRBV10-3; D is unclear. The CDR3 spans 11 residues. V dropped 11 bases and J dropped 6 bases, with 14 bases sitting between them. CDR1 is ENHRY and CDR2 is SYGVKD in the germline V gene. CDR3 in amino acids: CASGLEFEQYF. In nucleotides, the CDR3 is TGTGCCTCGGGCCTAGAATTCGAGCAGTACTTC.

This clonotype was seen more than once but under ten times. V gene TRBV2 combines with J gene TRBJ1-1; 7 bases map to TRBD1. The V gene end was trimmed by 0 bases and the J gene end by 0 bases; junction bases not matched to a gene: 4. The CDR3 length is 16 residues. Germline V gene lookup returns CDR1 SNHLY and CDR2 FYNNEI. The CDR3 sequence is CASSEALQGMNTEAFF. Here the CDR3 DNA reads TGTGCCAGCAGTGAAGCTCTACAGGGGATGAACACTGAAGCTTTCTTT.

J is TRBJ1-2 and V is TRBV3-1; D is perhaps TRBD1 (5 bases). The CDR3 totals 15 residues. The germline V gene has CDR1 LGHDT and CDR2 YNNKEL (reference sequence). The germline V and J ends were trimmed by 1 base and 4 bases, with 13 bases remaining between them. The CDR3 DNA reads TGTGCCAGCAGCCAAGGGTTGCAGGGTATCTATGGCTACACCTTC. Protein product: CASSQGLQGIYGYTF. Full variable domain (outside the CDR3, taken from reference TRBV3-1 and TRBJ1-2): DTAVSQTPKYLVTQMGNDKSIKCEQNLGHDTMYWYKQDSKKFLKIMFSYNNKELIINETVPNRFSPKSPDKAHLNLHINSLELGDSAVYFCASSQGLQGIYGYTFGSGTRLTVV.

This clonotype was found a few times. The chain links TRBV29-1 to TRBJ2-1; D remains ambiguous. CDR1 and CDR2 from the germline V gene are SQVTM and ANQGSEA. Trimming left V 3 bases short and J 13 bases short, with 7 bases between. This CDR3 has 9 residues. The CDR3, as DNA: TGCAGCGTTGACGGTTCCCAGTTCTTC. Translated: CSVDGSQFF.

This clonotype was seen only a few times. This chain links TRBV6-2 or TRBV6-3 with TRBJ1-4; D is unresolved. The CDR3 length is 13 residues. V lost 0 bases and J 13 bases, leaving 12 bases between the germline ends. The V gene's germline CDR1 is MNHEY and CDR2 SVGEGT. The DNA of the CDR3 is TGTGCCAGCAGTTACTCGTCGGGCGAGGGACTGTTTTTT. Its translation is CASSYSSGEGLFF.

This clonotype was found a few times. CDR3 sequence: CSASRQINTEAFF. CDR3 nucleotide sequence: TGCAGTGCTAGTCGACAGATAAACACTGAAGCTTTCTTT. The gene calls are TRBV20-1 and TRBJ1-1, with D perhaps matching TRBD1 (5 bases). Germline assignment: CDR1 DFQATT and CDR2 SNEGSKA (reference sequence). The length of the CDR3 is 13 residues. The V gene lost 3 bases and the J gene lost 2 bases, with 10 bases spanning the gap.